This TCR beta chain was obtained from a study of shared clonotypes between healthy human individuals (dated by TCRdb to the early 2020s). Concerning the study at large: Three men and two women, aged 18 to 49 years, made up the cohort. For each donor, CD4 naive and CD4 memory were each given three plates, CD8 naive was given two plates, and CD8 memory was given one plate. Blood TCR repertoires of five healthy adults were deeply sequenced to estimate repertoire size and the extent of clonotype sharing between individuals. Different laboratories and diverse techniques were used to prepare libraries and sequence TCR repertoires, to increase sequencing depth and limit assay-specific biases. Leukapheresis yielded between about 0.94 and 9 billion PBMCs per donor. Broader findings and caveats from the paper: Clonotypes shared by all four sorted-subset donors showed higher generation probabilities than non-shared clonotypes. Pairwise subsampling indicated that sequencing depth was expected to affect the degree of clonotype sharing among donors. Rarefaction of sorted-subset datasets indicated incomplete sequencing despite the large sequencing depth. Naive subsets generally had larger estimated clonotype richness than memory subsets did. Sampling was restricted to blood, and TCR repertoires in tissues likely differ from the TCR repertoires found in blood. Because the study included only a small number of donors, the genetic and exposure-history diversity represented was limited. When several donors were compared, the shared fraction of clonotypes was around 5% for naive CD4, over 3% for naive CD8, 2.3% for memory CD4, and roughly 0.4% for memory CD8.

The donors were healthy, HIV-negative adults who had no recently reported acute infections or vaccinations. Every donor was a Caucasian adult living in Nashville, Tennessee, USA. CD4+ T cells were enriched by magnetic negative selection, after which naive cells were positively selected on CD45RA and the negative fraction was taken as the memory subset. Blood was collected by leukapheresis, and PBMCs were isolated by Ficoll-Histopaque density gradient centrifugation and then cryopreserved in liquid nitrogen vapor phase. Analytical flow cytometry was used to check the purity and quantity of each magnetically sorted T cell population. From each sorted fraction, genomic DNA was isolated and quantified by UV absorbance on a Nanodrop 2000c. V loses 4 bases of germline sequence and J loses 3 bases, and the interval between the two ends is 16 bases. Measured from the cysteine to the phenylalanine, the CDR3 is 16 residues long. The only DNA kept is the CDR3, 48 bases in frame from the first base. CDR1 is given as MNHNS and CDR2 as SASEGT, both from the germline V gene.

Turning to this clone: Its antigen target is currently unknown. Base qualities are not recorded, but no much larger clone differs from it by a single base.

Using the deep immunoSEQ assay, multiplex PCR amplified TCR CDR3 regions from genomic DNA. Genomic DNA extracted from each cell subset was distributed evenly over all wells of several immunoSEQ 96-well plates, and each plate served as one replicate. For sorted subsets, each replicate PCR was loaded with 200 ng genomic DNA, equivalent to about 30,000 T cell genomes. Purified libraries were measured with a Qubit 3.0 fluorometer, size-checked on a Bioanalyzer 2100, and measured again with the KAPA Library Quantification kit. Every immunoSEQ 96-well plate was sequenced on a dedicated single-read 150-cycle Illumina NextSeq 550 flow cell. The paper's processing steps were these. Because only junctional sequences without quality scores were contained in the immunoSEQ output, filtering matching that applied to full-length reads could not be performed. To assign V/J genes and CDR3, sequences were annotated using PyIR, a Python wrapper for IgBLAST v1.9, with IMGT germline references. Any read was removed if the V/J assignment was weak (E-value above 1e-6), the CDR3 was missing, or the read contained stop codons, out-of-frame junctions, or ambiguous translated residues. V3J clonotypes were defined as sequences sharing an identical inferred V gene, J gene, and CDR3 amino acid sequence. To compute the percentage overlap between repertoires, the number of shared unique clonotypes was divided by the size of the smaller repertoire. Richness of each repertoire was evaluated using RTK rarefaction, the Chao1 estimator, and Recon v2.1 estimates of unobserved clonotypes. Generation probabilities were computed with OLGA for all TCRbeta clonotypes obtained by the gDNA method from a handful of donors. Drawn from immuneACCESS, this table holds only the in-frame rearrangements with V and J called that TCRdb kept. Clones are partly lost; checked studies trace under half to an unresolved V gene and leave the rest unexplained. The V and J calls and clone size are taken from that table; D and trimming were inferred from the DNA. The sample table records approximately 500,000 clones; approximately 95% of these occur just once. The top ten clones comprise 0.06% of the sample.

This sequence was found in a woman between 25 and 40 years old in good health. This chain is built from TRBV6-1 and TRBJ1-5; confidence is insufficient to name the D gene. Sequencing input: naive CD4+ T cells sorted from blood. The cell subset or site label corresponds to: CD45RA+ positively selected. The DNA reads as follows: TGTGCCAGCAGTGGGAGCCGGGTTCTACACAATCAGCCCCAGCATTTT. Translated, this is CASSGSRVLHNQPQHF.